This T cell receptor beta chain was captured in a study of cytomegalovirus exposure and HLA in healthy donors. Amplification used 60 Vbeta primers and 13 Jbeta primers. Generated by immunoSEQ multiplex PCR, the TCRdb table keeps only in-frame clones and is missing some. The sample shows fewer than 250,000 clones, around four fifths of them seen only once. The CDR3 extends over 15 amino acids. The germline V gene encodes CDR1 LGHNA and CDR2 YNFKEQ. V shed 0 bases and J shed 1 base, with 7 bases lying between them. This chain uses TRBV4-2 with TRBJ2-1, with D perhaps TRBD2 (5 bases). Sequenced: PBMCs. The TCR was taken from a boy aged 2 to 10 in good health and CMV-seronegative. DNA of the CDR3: TGTGCCAGCAGCCAAGATAGCGATTCCTACAATGAGCAGTTCTTC. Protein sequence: CASSQDSDSYNEQFF.